The 29 T cell receptor beta chains below all came from one sample that was sequenced in a study of radiation and T cells in renal cell carcinoma. This sample's time point: baseline pretreatment blood. Specified treatment: 15 Gy SBRT to primary tumor, nephrectomy 4 weeks later. The assay was immunoSEQ multiplex PCR, and TCRdb's table has in-frame clones only and misses some. The repertoire includes about 130,000 clones, 70% to 90% of them detected once, and 12% sits in the top ten. Sequenced material: blood, taken from a patient whose treatment included radiotherapy and nephrectomy. The source of these receptors is a woman aged 45-59 years with renal cell carcinoma.

This chain connects TRBV4-2 to TRBJ1-2; no definite D call. Germline CDR1 reads LGHNA; CDR2 reads YNFKEQ. V gave up 5 bases and J gave up 2 bases, with 15 bases separating them. The CDR3 loop spans 15 amino acids. The CDR3 DNA is TGTGCCAGCAGCACCCCTTTCGGACCGAACTATGGCTACACCTTC. Translation: CASSTPFGPNYGYTF.

V usage is TRBV19 and J usage is TRBJ2-1, with 13 bases aligning to TRBD2. CDR1 and CDR2 (germline): LNHDA, SQIVND (reference sequence). V dropped 3 bases and J dropped 4; count of bases not matched to a gene: 6. CDR3 length equals 17 residues. The CDR3 reads CASSISQTSGGYNEQFF. CDR3 sequence (DNA): TGTGCCAGTAGTATCTCCCAGACTAGCGGGGGGTACAATGAGCAGTTCTTC.

The rearrangement joins TRBV6-6 to TRBJ2-7; TRBD2 matches at 7 bases. The CDR3 is 16 residues long. V trimming: 6 bases; J trimming: 1 base; junction bases outside the gene matches: 12. Germline V gives CDR1 MNHNY, CDR2 SVGAGI (reference sequence). The chain's CDR3 is CASSPPRGGGSYEQYF. The CDR3 DNA follows: TGTGCCAGCAGCCCCCCTCGCGGGGGTGGTTCCTACGAGCAGTACTTC.

This chain connects TRBV7-2 to TRBJ1-2, with 7 bases fitting TRBD1. Germline V CDR1 and CDR2: SGHTA, FQGNSA. This CDR3 has 16 amino acids. Trimming cost V 1 base and J 2 bases; bases outside gene matches: 7. The CDR3 DNA sequence: TGTGCCAGCAGCTTAGGAGGGACAGTCGCAAACTATGGCTACACCTTC. It encodes CASSLGGTVANYGYTF.

This clone was counted once. J is TRBJ1-5 and V is TRBV29-1, with D possibly being TRBD1 (6 bases). Trimming stripped 8 bases from V and 3 bases from J, with 14 bases between. Germline CDR1 SQVTM, CDR2 ANQGSEA. The CDR3 spans 13 residues. The CDR3 nucleotides read TGCAGCTGCCGGGACAACTTCAATCAGCCCCAGCATTTT. This sequence encodes CSCRDNFNQPQHF.

The chain carries TRBV18 and TRBJ2-1, with D unresolved. Germline V gene lookup returns CDR1 KGHSH and CDR2 LQKENI. The CDR3 is made up of 15 amino acids. V was shortened by 0 bases and J by 4 bases, with 10 bases between the two germline ends. CDR3 sequence: CASSPPSIPYNEQFF. CDR3 DNA: TGTGCCAGCTCACCACCCTCGATTCCATACAATGAGCAGTTCTTC.

The chain carries TRBV2 and TRBJ2-4; the match to TRBD1 covers 7 bases. The CDR3 extends over 16 amino acids. Looked up from germline, CDR1 is SNHLY and CDR2 is FYNNEI. The ends lost 5 bases at V and 1 base at J; junction bases unmatched: 8. DNA of the CDR3: TGTGCCAGCAGTCCGAGGACAGGTCACGCCAAAAACATTCAGTACTTC. It translates to CASSPRTGHAKNIQYF.

Of note for this clone: Other DNA sequences in the sample encode the same CDR3. The CDR3 nucleotides are TGTGCCAGCAGCGTCGGGACTAGCGGTTACAATGAGCAGTTCTTC. Translating gives CASSVGTSGYNEQFF. The chain uses TRBV9 and TRBJ2-1, with TRBD2 matching over 11 bases. CDR1 and CDR2 (germline): SGDLS, YYNGEE. With V trimmed by 2 bases and J by 4 bases, 2 bases remained unmatched. This CDR3 comprises 15 residues.

The chain uses TRBV7-2 and TRBJ1-2; the match to TRBD1 covers 7 bases. Germline assignment: CDR1 SGHTA and CDR2 FQGNSA. The ends lost 4 bases at V and 6 bases at J; junction bases unmatched: 8. The CDR3 loop spans 14 amino acids. Written as DNA, the CDR3 is TGTGCCAGCAGCTCCCGACAGGGACTTGATGGCTACACCTTC. Amino acid sequence: CASSSRQGLDGYTF.

V is TRBV6-6 and J is TRBJ2-7, with D perhaps assigned TRBD1 or TRBD2 (5 bases each). This CDR3 has 13 amino acids. The V and J ends lost 6 bases and 3 bases respectively, with 12 bases between them. Germline V CDR1 and CDR2: MNHNY, SVGAGI (reference sequence). CDR3 nucleotides: TGTGCCAGCAGACCGGGACCCCACTACGAGCAGTACTTC. This translates into CASRPGPHYEQYF.

J is TRBJ2-5 and V is TRBV18, with 7 bases fitting TRBD1. With V trimmed by 3 bases and J by 4 bases, 11 bases remained unmatched. Germline V gives CDR1 KGHSH, CDR2 LQKENI. The CDR3 contains 16 residues. This CDR3 is CASSPVGGRQGETQYF. DNA of the CDR3: TGTGCCAGCTCACCCGTTGGAGGCCGACAGGGAGAGACCCAGTACTTC.

CDR3 in amino acids: CAISDRGTEAFF. CDR3 coding DNA: TGTGCCATCAGTGACAGGGGCACTGAAGCTTTCTTT. This chain uses TRBV10-3 with TRBJ1-1; D might be TRBD1 (6 bases). CDR1 is ENHRY and CDR2 is SYGVKD in the germline V gene. Trimming removed 3 bases at V and 4 bases at J, with 6 bases between. This CDR3 is 12 amino acids long.

V gene TRBV5-4 combines with J gene TRBJ2-5; the D gene is possibly TRBD2 (7 bases). Germline V lookup: CDR1 SGHNT, CDR2 YYREEE (reference sequence). V dropped 1 base and J dropped 4 bases, with 20 bases sitting between them. CDR3 length equals 17 residues. The CDR3 reads CASSLPPGQREGETQYF. Written as DNA, the CDR3 is TGTGCCAGCAGCTTGCCCCCGGGACAAAGGGAGGGAGAGACCCAGTACTTC.

In regard to this clone: An end of the junction differs from the germline gene, which may be a read error. The CDR3 nucleotides are TGCGCCAGCAGCATCCAAGGGGGTAACTACGGCTACACCTTC. Translated, it gives CASSIQGGNYGYTF. The chain links TRBV4-1 to TRBJ1-2; TRBD1 might be the D (6 bases). Germline V CDR1 and CDR2: MGHRA, YSYEKL. The CDR3 totals 14 residues.

The rearrangement links TRBV6-1 to TRBJ2-5, with D tentatively TRBD2 (5 bases). The CDR3 has 15 amino acids. V shed 3 bases and J shed 2 bases, with 13 bases lying between them. The germline V gene encodes CDR1 MNHNS and CDR2 SASEGT. DNA of the CDR3: TGTGCCAGCAGTGATTACGGGGAACCACAAGAGACCCAGTACTTC. It encodes CASSDYGEPQETQYF.

The CDR3 region has the DNA TGTGCCAGCAGCTTAATGGCAGGGCTTATGAACACTGAAGCTTTCTTT. Amino acids: CASSLMAGLMNTEAFF. The V gene is TRBV7-8, the J gene TRBJ1-1, with a possible D match to TRBD1 (5 bases). The CDR3 loop spans 16 amino acids. V shed 2 bases and J shed 0 bases, with 13 bases lying between them. CDR1 and CDR2 from the germline V gene are SGHVS and FQNEAQ.

V gene TRBV19 combines with J gene TRBJ2-3; D remains unclear. Germline V gives CDR1 LNHDA, CDR2 SQIVND (reference sequence). Trimming pared 5 bases from V and 0 bases from J, leaving 12 bases between. CDR3 length: 15 residues. CDR3 residues: CASSENDPSTDTQYF. The CDR3 DNA sequence: TGTGCCAGTAGTGAAAATGATCCTAGCACAGATACGCAGTATTTT.

The DNA for the CDR3 is TGCGCCAGCAGTCAGGGGATCAATGGCTACACCTTC. This gives the protein CASSQGINGYTF. The chain joins TRBV4-1 to TRBJ1-2, with TRBD1 as a possible D gene (6 bases). The germline CDR1 and CDR2 sequences are MGHRA and YSYEKL. V dropped 6 bases and J dropped 6 bases, with 11 bases sitting between them. The CDR3 is made up of 12 amino acids.

V and J are TRBV7-9 and TRBJ2-1, with 11 bases that match TRBD1. The CDR3 extends over 15 amino acids. J lost 7 bases, V lost 5 bases, and 7 bases had no gene match. Germline V gene sequence: CDR1 SEHNR, CDR2 FQNEAQ (reference sequence). The chain's CDR3 is CASSMWTGGVNEQFF. The DNA for the CDR3 is TGTGCCAGCAGCATGTGGACAGGGGGCGTAAATGAGCAGTTCTTC.

The gene calls are TRBV2 and TRBJ1-1; D perhaps matches TRBD1 (5 bases). This CDR3 has 16 amino acids. Germline CDR1 and CDR2: SNHLY and FYNNEI. V was shortened by 4 bases and J by 3 bases, with 18 bases between the two germline ends. CDR3 amino acids: CASSATFAGRDTEAFF. The CDR3, as DNA: TGTGCCAGCAGTGCGACCTTTGCAGGGAGGGACACTGAAGCTTTCTTT.

The chain employs TRBV15 and TRBJ1-5; D may be TRBD1 (6 bases). There are 15 residues in the CDR3. CDR1 and CDR2 from the germline V gene are LNHNV and YYDKDF (reference sequence). The V gene lost 5 bases and the J gene lost 4 bases, with 15 bases spanning the gap. The CDR3 here is CATSSHQQGNQPQHF. CDR3 in DNA: TGTGCCACCAGCTCGCATCAACAGGGAAATCAGCCCCAGCATTTT. The variable domain in full, with the rest retrieved from reference TRBV15 and TRBJ1-5, is DAMVIQNPRYQVTQFGKPVTLSCSQTLNHNVMYWYQQKSSQAPKLLFHYYDKDFNNEADTPDNFQSRRPNTSFCFLDIRSPGLGDTAMYLCATSSHQQGNQPQHFGDGTRLSIL.

The sample holds a few counts of this clone. The chain employs TRBV7-8 and TRBJ1-2; D is unresolved. V shed 1 base and J shed 4 bases, with 10 bases lying between them. The CDR3 loop spans 14 amino acids. From germline, CDR1 is SGHVS and CDR2 FQNEAQ. The CDR3 nucleotides read TGTGCCAGCAGCTTAGATCACAGTGCCTATGGCTACACCTTC. Translating gives CASSLDHSAYGYTF. The complete variable domain, with remaining parts taken from reference TRBV7-8 and TRBJ1-2, reads GAGVSQSPRYKVAKRGQDVALRCDPISGHVSLFWYQQALGQGPEFLTYFQNEAQLDKSGLPSDRFFAERPEGSVSTLKIQRTQQEDSAVYLCASSLDHSAYGYTFGSGTRLTVV.

This chain uses TRBV4-3 with TRBJ2-1; 7 nucleotides line up with TRBD2. The germline CDR1 and CDR2 sequences are LGHNA and YSLEER. Unmatched junction bases numbered 6, after V lost 1 base and J lost 6 bases. This CDR3 has 15 residues. Here the CDR3 reads CASSQGGGVRNEQFF. CDR3 DNA: TGCGCCAGCAGCCAAGGTGGGGGGGTACGCAATGAGCAGTTCTTC.

About this clone: A read error may produce the germline difference seen at one junction end. The chain links TRBV10-2 to TRBJ2-5; unclear D gene. CDR3 size: 14 residues. The germline CDR1 and CDR2 sequences are WSHSY and SAAADI. In nucleotides, the CDR3 is TGCGTCAGCAGTGAGTGGGCACTACAAGAGACCCAGTACTTC. Protein sequence: CVSSEWALQETQYF.

The V gene is TRBV29-1, the J gene TRBJ2-3; D possibly matches TRBD1 or TRBD2 (5 bases each). The V and J ends lost 4 bases and 5 bases respectively, with 16 bases between them. CDR3 size: 14 residues. CDR1 and CDR2 (germline): SQVTM, ANQGSEA. CDR3 region: CSVVIRGFGDTQYF. The CDR3 DNA sequence: TGCAGCGTTGTTATTCGGGGCTTTGGAGATACGCAGTATTTT.

The chain has TRBV9 and TRBJ1-2; D is perhaps TRBD1 (5 bases). V was clipped by 3 bases and J by 7 bases, with 16 bases between them. CDR1 is SGDLS, CDR2 YYNGEE, per germline. The CDR3 consists of 14 residues. This CDR3 is CASSGVTPGGGYTF. CDR3 DNA: TGTGCCAGCAGCGGAGTCACTCCGGGGGGTGGCTACACCTTC.

The chain joins TRBV6-1 to TRBJ1-2; the D is unclear. CDR1 and CDR2 (germline): MNHNS, SASEGT. The CDR3 has 12 amino acids. The V end was cut by 7 bases, the J end by 6 bases, with 12 bases between. In nucleotides, the CDR3 is TGTGCCAGCACGGTCCGTGTGAATGGCTACACCTTC. Amino acid sequence: CASTVRVNGYTF.

The rearrangement joins TRBV30 to TRBJ2-5; 7 positions agree with TRBD1. CDR3 size: 12 residues. V gave up 5 bases and J gave up 4 bases; unmatched junction bases: 4. Looked up from germline, CDR1 is GTSNPN and CDR2 is SVGIG (reference sequence). The CDR3 protein is CAWAYRGETQYF. The CDR3 coding sequence is TGTGCCTGGGCTTACAGGGGAGAGACCCAGTACTTC.

The chain couples TRBV9 to TRBJ2-7, with a tentative D call TRBD2 (5 bases). CDR1 is SGDLS and CDR2 is YYNGEE in the germline V gene. CDR3 length: 15 amino acids. V lost 0 bases and J 3 bases, leaving 13 bases between the germline ends. The CDR3 reads CASSVGEGWVYEQYF. The DNA for the CDR3 is TGTGCCAGCAGCGTAGGAGAGGGCTGGGTCTACGAGCAGTACTTC.